This TCR beta chain emerged from a study of blood T cell repertoires in COVID-19. This CDR3 is built from 14 residues. After removal of 3 bases from V and 5 bases from J, the junction contained 1 base not matched to a gene. CDR1 and CDR2 (germline): WNHNN, SYGVQD (reference sequence). Sequencing was performed with immunoSEQ multiplex PCR; in TCRdb, only in-frame clones are kept and a portion is missing. The sample yields about 60,000 clones, about 91% seen once. This chain connects TRBV10-1 to TRBJ2-3, with 11 bases identical to TRBD1. The sequence derives from a human donor in a cohort sampled during active COVID-19. Material for sequencing was peripheral blood. CDR3: CASSEGTGGDTQYF. The CDR3 DNA sequence: TGCGCCAGCAGTGAAGGGACAGGGGGAGATACGCAGTATTTT.